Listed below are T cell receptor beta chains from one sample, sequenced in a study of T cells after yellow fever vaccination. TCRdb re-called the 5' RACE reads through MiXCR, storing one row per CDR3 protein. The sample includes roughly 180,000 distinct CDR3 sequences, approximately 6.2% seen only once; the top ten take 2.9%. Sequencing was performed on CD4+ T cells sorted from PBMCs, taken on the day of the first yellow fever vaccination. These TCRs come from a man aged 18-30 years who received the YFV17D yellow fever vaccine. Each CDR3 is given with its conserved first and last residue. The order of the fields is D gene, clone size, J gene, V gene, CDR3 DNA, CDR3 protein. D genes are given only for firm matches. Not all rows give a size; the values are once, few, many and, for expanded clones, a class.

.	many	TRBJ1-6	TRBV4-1	TGCGCCAGCAGCCCAAGATCAGTGGATTCACCCCTCCACTTT	CASSPRSVDSPLHF
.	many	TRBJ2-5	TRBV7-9	TGTGCCAGCAGCTTCTGGGGGGGGCCCTCCCAAGAGACCCAGTACTTC	CASSFWGGPSQETQYF
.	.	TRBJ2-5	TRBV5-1	TGCGCCAGCAGCACCTCTCCGGGGGCCCAAGAGACCCAGTACTTC	CASSTSPGAQETQYF
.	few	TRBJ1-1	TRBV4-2	TGTGCCAGCAGCCAAGATCCCGCAGGGGCTGAAGCTTTCTTT	CASSQDPAGAEAFF
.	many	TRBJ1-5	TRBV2	TGTGCCAGCAGTGTAGGGTCGGATCAGCCCCAGCATTTT	CASSVGSDQPQHF
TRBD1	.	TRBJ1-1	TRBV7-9	TGTGCCAGCGTAAGGGACAGGGTTCGTCGAACTGAAGCTTTCTTT	CASVRDRVRRTEAFF
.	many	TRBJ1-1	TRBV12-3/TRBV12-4	TGTGCCAGCAGCTTACAGGAAGACACTGAAGCTTTCTTT	CASSLQEDTEAFF
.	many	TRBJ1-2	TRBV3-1	TGTGCCAGCAGCCAACAGAGAGGGGCTGGCTACACCTTC	CASSQQRGAGYTF
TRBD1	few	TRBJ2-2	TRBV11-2	TGTGCCAGCAGCACTAGACAGGGGAGCACCGGGGAGCTGTTTTTT	CASSTRQGSTGELFF
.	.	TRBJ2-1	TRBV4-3	TGCGCCAGCAGCCAAGGAGGATGGAGCTCCTACAATGAGCAGTTCTTC	CASSQGGWSSYNEQFF
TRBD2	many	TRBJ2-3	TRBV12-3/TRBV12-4	TGTGCCAGCAGTTTGGATACTAGCGGGAGCACAGATACGCAGTATTTT	CASSLDTSGSTDTQYF
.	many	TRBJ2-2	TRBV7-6	TGTGCCAGCAGCGTAAGGACCCGGGGCACCGGGGAGCTGTTTTTT	CASSVRTRGTGELFF
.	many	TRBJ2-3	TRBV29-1	TGCAGCGTTGACGGGGGCCCGACAGATACGCAGTATTTT	CSVDGGPTDTQYF
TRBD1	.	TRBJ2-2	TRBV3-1	TGTGCCAGCAGCCAAGACCCACGGACAGGGGGCACCGGGGAGCTGTTTTTT	CASSQDPRTGGTGELFF
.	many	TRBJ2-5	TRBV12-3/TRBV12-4	TGTGCCAGCTCAGTTTCGGTAGTTCCGAGAGCTATACAAGAGACCCAGTACTTC	CASSVSVVPRAIQETQYF
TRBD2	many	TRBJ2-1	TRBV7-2	TGTGCCAGCAGCTTAGTGGGGGGGGTCAATGAGCAGTTCTTC	CASSLVGGVNEQFF
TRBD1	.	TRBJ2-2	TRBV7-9	TGTGCCACGGGCCCACAGGGGACCGGGGAGCTGTTTTTT	CATGPQGTGELFF
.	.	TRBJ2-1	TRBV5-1	TGCGCCAGCAGCCCGGACGGCTACTCCTACAATGAGCAGTTCTTC	CASSPDGYSYNEQFF
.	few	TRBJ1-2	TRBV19	TGTGCCAGTAGTATCCATGGGACGGCGATTTGGGGCTACACCTTC	CASSIHGTAIWGYTF
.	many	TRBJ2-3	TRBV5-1	TGCGCCAGCAGCCCAGGAGAAACCCCAAAAGATACGCAGTATTTT	CASSPGETPKDTQYF
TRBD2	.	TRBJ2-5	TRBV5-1	TGCGCCAGCGGGGCGGGGGGCCAAGAGACCCAGTACTTC	CASGAGGQETQYF
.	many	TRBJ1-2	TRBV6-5	TGTGCCAGCAGTTACTCCCAGATTAACTATGGCTACACCTTC	CASSYSQINYGYTF
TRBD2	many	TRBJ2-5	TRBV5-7	TGTGCCAGCAGCTTAACTAGCGGGGGCCTCCAAGAGACCCAGTACTTC	CASSLTSGGLQETQYF
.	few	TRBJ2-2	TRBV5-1	TGCGCCAGCACCCAACGGGGGACCGGGGAGCTGTTTTTT	CASTQRGTGELFF
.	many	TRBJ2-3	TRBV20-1	TGCAGTGCTAGGGACGGCACAGATACGCAGTATTTT	CSARDGTDTQYF
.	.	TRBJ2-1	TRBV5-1	TGCGCCAGCAGTGAAGACCAACCATACAATGAGCAGTTCTTC	CASSEDQPYNEQFF
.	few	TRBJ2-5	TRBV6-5	TGTGCCAGCAGGGGACACCAAGAGACCCAGTACTTC	CASRGHQETQYF
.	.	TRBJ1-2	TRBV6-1	TGTGCCAGCAGTGAAGGCTATGGCTACACCTTC	CASSEGYGYTF
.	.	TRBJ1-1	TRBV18	TGTGCCAGCTCACCACAAACAGGGCTGGGTAACACTGAAGCTTTCTTT	CASSPQTGLGNTEAFF
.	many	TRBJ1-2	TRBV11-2	TGTGCCAGCAGCTTAGTCCCAGGGGACTATGGCTACACCTTC	CASSLVPGDYGYTF
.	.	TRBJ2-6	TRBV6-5	TGTGCCAGCAGTTACGACCACTCTGGGGCCAACGTCCTGACTTTC	CASSYDHSGANVLTF
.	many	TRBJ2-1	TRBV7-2	TGTGCCAGCAGCCCTCGAATTAGGAATGAGCAGTTCTTC	CASSPRIRNEQFF
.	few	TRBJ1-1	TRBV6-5	TGTGCCAGCAGTTACAAGGGCAGGGATCCCTTGGCTTTCTTT	CASSYKGRDPLAFF
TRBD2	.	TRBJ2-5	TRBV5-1	TGCGCCAGCAGCTTAGGTAGCGGGCCCCAAGAGACCCAGTACTTC	CASSLGSGPQETQYF
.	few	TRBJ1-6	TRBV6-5	TGTGCCAGCAGTTACTCCTCCCCTGGGGAGGTGGATTCACCCCTCCACTTT	CASSYSSPGEVDSPLHF
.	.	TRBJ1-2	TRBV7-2	TGTGCCGGCAGCCCAACGTCAGGCTACACCTTC	CAGSPTSGYTF
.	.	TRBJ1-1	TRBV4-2	TGTGCCAGCAGCCAAGATTCGGTTGATCCTATAACAAGGGGAGCTTTCTTT	CASSQDSVDPITRGAFF
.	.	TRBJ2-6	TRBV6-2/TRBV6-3	TGTGCCAGCCTCAGGGGTCGGGGATCTGGGGCCAACGTCCTGACTTTC	CASLRGRGSGANVLTF
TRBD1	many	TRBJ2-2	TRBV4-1	TGCGCCAGCAGCCAAGCCCTGGGACAGGGGTTCACCGGGGAGCTGTTTTTT	CASSQALGQGFTGELFF
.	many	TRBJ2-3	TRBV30	TGTGCCTGGAGTGCCGGGGGTCGGGATACGCAGTATTTT	CAWSAGGRDTQYF
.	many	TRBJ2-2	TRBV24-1	TGTGCCACCAGGCGCACCGGGGAGCTGTTTTTT	CATRRTGELFF
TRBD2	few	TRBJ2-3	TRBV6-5	TGTGCCAGCAGTTACTCGGTAGCGGGGGGGCCTCTCACAGATACGCAGTATTTT	CASSYSVAGGPLTDTQYF
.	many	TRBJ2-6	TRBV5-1	TGCGCCAGCAGCTTTAGTAACTCTGGGGCCAACGTCCTGACTTTC	CASSFSNSGANVLTF
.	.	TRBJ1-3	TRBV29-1	TGCAGCGTACAGATATCCTCTGGAAACACCATATATTTT	CSVQISSGNTIYF
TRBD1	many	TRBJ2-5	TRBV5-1	TGCGCCAGCAGCTTGGAAACAGGGGCAGAGACCCAGTACTTC	CASSLETGAETQYF
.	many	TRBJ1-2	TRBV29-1	TGCAGCGTTGTGTTAGGACAGGGCTACACCTTC	CSVVLGQGYTF
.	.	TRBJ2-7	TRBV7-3	TGTGCCAGCAGTGCGACAGCGACCTTCTCCTCCTACGAGCAGTACTTC	CASSATATFSSYEQYF